This T cell receptor (beta chain) stems from a study of T-cell reconstitution after alpha-beta-depleted transplantation in children. Study-wide findings and caveats: Alpha-beta T cells present about two months after transplant were reported to originate from several hundred expanded graft clones. The main origin of T-cell counts and diversity one year after transplant was newly produced T cells. Elevated TCRbeta diversity at day 60 was traced, in some patients, to surviving recipient T cells and thymic progenitors.

Preparation of the TCRbeta library used unique molecular identifiers. From the PCR reads, TCRdb called clonotypes with MiXCR, one entry per CDR3 protein. The sample contains 610,000 or so distinct CDR3 sequences, around 27% of which appear only once. Looked up from germline, CDR1 is MNHEY and CDR2 is SMNVEV (reference sequence). V lost 7 bases and J 11 bases, leaving 5 bases between the germline ends. The CDR3 has 8 residues. This clonotype was picked up a small number of times. Its antigen remains unidentified. The clonotype originates from a boy under two years old with Wiskott-Aldrich syndrome, due to receive a stem cell transplant. The genes are TRBV27 and TRBJ1-1; D is uncertain. Sample: PBMCs, taken before TCRalphabeta/CD19-depleted stem cell transplant. The CDR3 coding sequence is TGTGCCAGCAAAGGGGCTTTCTTT. It encodes CASKGAFF.